The 7 T cell receptor beta chains given below trace back to one sample, sequenced in a study of CD8 T cells in ankylosing spondylitis. TCRdb re-called the 5' RACE reads with MiXCR, one entry per CDR3 protein. This sample carries some 220,000 distinct CDR3 sequences, 8% to 11% of them seen once, and the ten largest clones take less than 3%. Material: blood, either unsorted or a sorted T cell fraction (not recorded which). These receptors were taken from a male donor with ankylosing spondylitis or in good health (not recorded which).

This clonotype appeared a few times. The chain combines TRBV7-9 with TRBJ2-1; D is uncertain. The germline V gene encodes CDR1 SEHNR and CDR2 FQNEAQ (reference sequence). V was shortened by 5 bases and J by 10 bases, with 9 bases between the two germline ends. CDR3 size: 11 residues. The CDR3 nucleotides are TGTGCCAGCAGCGGGCGCCGGGAGCAGTTCTTC. Protein: CASSGRREQFF.

In this sample, this clonotype turned up many times. The genes are TRBV5-1 and TRBJ1-1, with 7 nucleotides matching TRBD1. V shed 0 bases and J 0 bases; nucleotides not matched to a gene: 2. The V gene's germline CDR1 is SGHRS and CDR2 YFSETQ. CDR3 size: 15 residues. The CDR3 is CASSLGRGMNTEAFF. The DNA of the CDR3 is TGCGCCAGCAGCTTGGGCAGGGGGATGAACACTGAAGCTTTCTTT.

In its sample, this clonotype was seen many times. The chain combines TRBV5-1 with TRBJ2-7, with 14 bases identical to TRBD2. CDR3 length: 17 residues. V gave up 4 bases and J gave up 1 base; unmatched junction bases: 7. The germline gives CDR1 SGHRS, CDR2 YFSETQ. The CDR3 loop is CASSGRTSGGPSYEQYF. In nucleotides, the CDR3 is TGCGCCAGCAGCGGCAGGACTAGCGGGGGGCCGTCCTACGAGCAGTACTTC.

This clonotype showed up many times. This chain uses TRBV5-1 with TRBJ2-1; TRBD2 might be the D (6 bases). V lost 1 base and J lost 10, with 9 bases in between. Germline V lookup: CDR1 SGHRS, CDR2 YFSETQ. CDR3 size: 12 residues. CDR3 sequence (DNA): TGCGCCAGCAGCTTGAGGGCGGGGGAGCAGTTCTTC. Translation: CASSLRAGEQFF.

The table lists this clonotype with a few counts. V is TRBV6-1 and J is TRBJ1-2; tentative D call: TRBD1 (5 bases). Germline-derived CDR1 and CDR2 are MNHNS and SASEGT. The V gene lost 3 bases and the J gene lost 7 bases, with 18 bases spanning the gap. The CDR3 contains 15 residues. DNA of the CDR3: TGTGCCAGCAGTGACCGACAGCGGGGCCGGTCTGGCTACACCTTC. It encodes CASSDRQRGRSGYTF.

This clonotype was found many times. The J gene is TRBJ2-3, the V gene TRBV6-5, with 8 positions matching TRBD1. Germline V lookup: CDR1 MNHEY, CDR2 SVGAGI. The CDR3 covers 16 residues. V trimming: 2 bases; J trimming: 5 bases; junction bases outside the gene matches: 9. CDR3 in amino acids: CASSYVAGGGQDTQYF. DNA of the CDR3: TGTGCCAGCAGTTACGTGGCAGGGGGCGGACAAGATACGCAGTATTTT.

This clonotype was counted only a few times. The chain has TRBV30 and TRBJ1-2; the D is unclear. V lost 2 bases and J lost 7, with 2 bases in between. Germline-derived CDR1 and CDR2 are GTSNPN and SVGIG (reference sequence). This CDR3 is built from 9 residues. This chain's CDR3 is CAWSPGYTF. The CDR3, as DNA: TGTGCCTGGAGTCCTGGCTACACCTTC.